Sequencing of this T cell receptor beta chain was carried out in a study of T cell responses to AZD1222 COVID-19 vaccine. Broader study findings: Scientists sampled the repertoires only once the peak T cell response had passed. Within unmutated variant regions lay the reported targets of nearly half of spike-specific TCRs.

Comments on this clone: Its antigen remains unidentified.

The CDR3 extends over 13 amino acids. Germline V gene lookup returns CDR1 SQVTM and CDR2 ANQGSEA. The germline V and J ends were trimmed by 4 bases and 4 bases, with 10 bases remaining between them. TCRdb keeps only in-frame clones here, not all; method: immunoSEQ multiplex PCR. Found here are 120,000 or so clones, around 90% of them singletons; the top ten hold about 27%. The rearrangement uses TRBV29-1 and TRBJ1-4; D call uncertain. The specimen comprised peripheral blood, sampled on day 0 of AZD1222 vaccination. The sequence was collected from an adult in good health. The CDR3 region is CSVGTGINEKLFF. The CDR3 region has the DNA TGCAGCGTTGGTACCGGGATTAATGAAAAACTGTTTTTT.